This passage covers 21 T cell receptor beta chains from one sample sequenced in a study of technical replicates of blood from several donors. Sequencing used immunoSEQ multiplex PCR; TCRdb keeps in-frame clones, though not all of them. The sample has around 71,000 clones, approximately 92% seen once; the top ten hold 0.4% to 0.5%. The source material was T cells isolated from PBMCs. Receptors were obtained from a human donor in good health.

V and J are TRBV5-6 and TRBJ2-7; D is uncertain. The germline V gene has CDR1 SGHDT and CDR2 YYEEEE. The V end was cut by 2 bases, the J end by 2 bases, with 8 bases between. The CDR3 spans 13 residues. The CDR3 region is CASSFRKTYEQYF. The CDR3 DNA reads TGTGCCAGCAGCTTCAGGAAAACCTACGAGCAGTACTTC.

The V call is TRBV12-5, the J call TRBJ2-6; D remains unclear. This CDR3 region has 15 residues. Germline V gene sequence: CDR1 LGHNT, CDR2 FRNRAP. The V end lost 1 base, the J end lost 0 bases, and 4 bases lay between the germline ends. The chain's CDR3 is CASGLGHSGANVLTF. CDR3 DNA: TGTGCTAGTGGTTTGGGGCACTCTGGGGCCAACGTCCTGACTTTC.

CDR3 sequence reads: CASSPLQGAFGYTF. CDR3 bases: TGCGCCAGCAGCCCGCTCCAGGGGGCCTTTGGCTACACCTTC. This chain connects TRBV4-1 to TRBJ1-2; 8 bases map to TRBD1. The CDR3 spans 14 residues. Germline V gene sequence: CDR1 MGHRA, CDR2 YSYEKL. J was trimmed by 7 bases and V by 4 bases; bases with no gene match: 8.

The chain carries TRBV7-9 and TRBJ2-1; D not resolved. Per the germline V gene, CDR1 is SEHNR and CDR2 is FQNEAQ (reference sequence). The CDR3 is 11 amino acids. V lost 6 bases and J 7 bases, leaving 7 bases between the germline ends. The CDR3 sequence: CASSSGNEQFF. As DNA, the CDR3 is TGTGCCAGCAGTTCCGGGAATGAGCAGTTCTTC.

This chain joins TRBV10-3 and TRBJ2-7, with 9 bases aligning to TRBD1. V was pared by 5 bases and J by 4 bases, with 6 bases of the junction left unmatched. Germline V lookup: CDR1 ENHRY, CDR2 SYGVKD. The CDR3 totals 14 residues. Here the CDR3 DNA reads TGTGCCATCAGTCCGGGACAGGGATCTTACGAGCAGTACTTC. Protein sequence: CAISPGQGSYEQYF.

This clone was picked up a small number of times. V usage is TRBV6-5 and J usage is TRBJ1-5, with a tentative D call TRBD1 (6 bases). Trimming left V 5 bases short and J 5 bases short, with 13 bases between. The CDR3 has 14 amino acids. CDR1 is MNHEY, CDR2 SVGAGI, per germline. The CDR3 region is CASSRRDTDQPQHF. DNA of the CDR3: TGTGCCAGCAGTCGACGGGACACGGATCAGCCCCAGCATTTT.

V gene TRBV7-6 combines with J gene TRBJ2-5; the match to TRBD2 covers 7 bases. Trimming at V came to 0 bases and at J to 5 bases, leaving 15 bases not matched to a gene. Germline CDR1 and CDR2: SGHVS and FNYEAQ. The CDR3 has 18 residues. The CDR3 protein is CASSLAQETSLLWETQYF. In nucleotides, the CDR3 is TGTGCCAGCAGCTTAGCGCAGGAGACTAGCCTCTTATGGGAGACCCAGTACTTC. Full variable domain (rest looked up from reference TRBV7-6 and TRBJ2-5): GAGVSQSPRYKVTKRGQDVALRCDPISGHVSLYWYRQALGQGPEFLTYFNYEAQQDKSGLPNDRFSAERPEGSISTLTIQRTEQRDSAMYRCASSLAQETSLLWETQYFGPGTRLLVL.

The chain is built from TRBV27 and TRBJ2-7, with TRBD1 identical over 9 bases. V lost 2 bases, J lost 0 bases, and 8 bases stayed unmatched. From germline, CDR1 is MNHEY and CDR2 SMNVEV (reference sequence). The length of the CDR3 is 17 residues. CDR3 in DNA: TGTGCCAGCAGTTTAGGACAGGGGTTTATCAGCTCCTACGAGCAGTACTTC. Translation: CASSLGQGFISSYEQYF.

The CDR3 sequence is CASSLDRPTYEQYF. Written as DNA, the CDR3 is TGCGCCAGCAGCTTGGACAGGCCCACCTACGAGCAGTACTTC. The chain has TRBV5-1 and TRBJ2-7, with D maybe TRBD1 (5 bases). The length of the CDR3 is 14 residues. V was clipped by 0 bases and J by 2 bases, with 9 bases between them. The germline V gene encodes CDR1 SGHRS and CDR2 YFSETQ.

The J gene is TRBJ1-5, the V gene TRBV12-2; no DNA check was done on the table's D call, TRBD1. TRBV12-2 is designated a pseudogene. The CDR3 runs 16 residues. The CDR3 is CASRFLGQGYNQPQHF. Written as DNA, the CDR3 is TGTGCAAGTCGCTTCCTAGGACAAGGTTACAATCAGCCCCAGCATTTT.

This clone was recorded only once. The chain couples TRBV7-3 to TRBJ2-2; D is uncertain. V was shortened by 0 bases and J by 0 bases, with 5 bases between the two germline ends. Germline CDR1 reads SGHTA; CDR2 reads FQGTGA. The CDR3 is 15 amino acids. The CDR3 here is CASSLTISNTGELFF. In DNA, the CDR3 is TGTGCCAGCAGCTTAACTATTTCGAACACCGGGGAGCTGTTTTTT.

V usage is TRBV18 and J usage is TRBJ2-3, with a possible D match to TRBD2 (5 bases). CDR3 length: 15 residues. Germline CDR1 is KGHSH and CDR2 is LQKENI. V lost 1 base, J lost 6 bases, and 14 bases lay in between. CDR3 region: CASSPQATGGDTQYF. CDR3 sequence (DNA): TGTGCCAGCTCACCACAGGCTACCGGCGGGGATACGCAGTATTTT.

CDR3 nucleotide sequence: TGTGCCTGGGGCAGGGGAAACACAGATACGCAGTATTTT. Translating it yields CAWGRGNTDTQYF. The rearrangement links TRBV30 to TRBJ2-3; D may be TRBD1 (6 bases). V lost 5 bases to trimming and J lost 2 bases, with 11 bases between them. The CDR3 covers 13 residues. Germline-derived CDR1 and CDR2 are GTSNPN and SVGIG (reference sequence).

The chain recombines TRBV9 with TRBJ2-3; TRBD1 matches at 7 bases. The ends lost 4 bases at V and 1 base at J; junction bases unmatched: 6. The CDR3 covers 15 residues. Germline V lookup: CDR1 SGDLS, CDR2 YYNGEE. The CDR3: CASSPAGTGTDTQYF. CDR3 nucleotides: TGTGCCAGCAGCCCCGCCGGGACAGGCACAGATACGCAGTATTTT. The full variable domain, completed using reference TRBV9 and TRBJ2-3, is DSGVTQTPKHLITATGQRVTLRCSPRSGDLSVYWYQQSLDQGLQFLIQYYNGEERAKGNILERFSAQQFPDLHSELNLSSLELGDSALYFCASSPAGTGTDTQYFGPGTRLTVL.

The rearrangement uses TRBV6-1 and TRBJ2-2, with TRBD1 as a possible D gene (5 bases). V lost 4 bases and J 3 bases, leaving 12 bases between the germline ends. The CDR3 loop spans 15 amino acids. Germline assignment: CDR1 MNHNS and CDR2 SASEGT. The CDR3 region is CASSVQEFDTGELFF. The CDR3 nucleotides are TGTGCCAGCAGTGTACAGGAGTTCGACACCGGGGAGCTGTTTTTT.

The V gene is TRBV13, the J gene TRBJ1-2, with a tentative D call TRBD1 (5 bases). With 3 bases removed from V and 2 bases from J, the gap between germline ends came to 16 bases. The CDR3 spans 16 residues. Germline CDR1 and CDR2: PRHDT and FYEKMQ (reference sequence). The CDR3 is CASSFGGAKDNYGYTF. CDR3 DNA: TGTGCCAGCAGCTTTGGCGGGGCAAAGGACAACTATGGCTACACCTTC.

The chain couples TRBV15 to TRBJ2-7; 10 nucleotides line up with TRBD1. Germline CDR1 reads LNHNV; CDR2 reads YYDKDF (reference sequence). Germline trimming cut 3 bases from V and 7 bases from J; bases unmatched to any gene: 6. The CDR3 has 14 residues. The CDR3: CATSSGTGVGEQYF. Written as DNA, the CDR3 is TGTGCCACCAGCAGCGGGACAGGGGTGGGAGAGCAGTACTTC.

This clone has just one count. The chain uses TRBV30 and TRBJ2-4, with D tentatively TRBD1 (6 bases). CDR3 length equals 11 residues. Germline V CDR1 and CDR2: GTSNPN, SVGIG (reference sequence). V was trimmed by 2 bases and J by 11 bases, leaving 10 bases between them. The CDR3 here is CAWSPNRVQYF. DNA of the CDR3: TGTGCCTGGAGTCCGAACAGGGTTCAGTACTTC.

CDR3 loop: CAWSVSGDGDTQYF. For the CDR3, the DNA is TGTGCCTGGAGTGTAAGCGGGGATGGAGATACGCAGTATTTT. The J gene is TRBJ2-3, the V gene TRBV30, with 7 nucleotides matching TRBD2. Germline trimming cut 0 bases from V and 5 bases from J; bases unmatched to any gene: 5. CDR3 length: 14 amino acids. In germline, CDR1 is GTSNPN, CDR2 SVGIG (reference sequence).

This chain joins TRBV30 and TRBJ1-1; unclear D gene. The CDR3 covers 12 residues. V was shortened by 3 bases and J by 1 base, with 6 bases between the two germline ends. Looked up from germline, CDR1 is GTSNPN and CDR2 is SVGIG (reference sequence). CDR3: CAWSRENTEAFF. The CDR3, as DNA: TGTGCCTGGAGCCGGGAGAACACTGAAGCTTTCTTT.

The rearrangement links TRBV4-2 to TRBJ2-7, with D possibly being TRBD2 (6 bases). CDR3 length equals 15 residues. V lost 6 bases and J 5 bases, leaving 20 bases between the germline ends. Germline-derived CDR1 and CDR2 are LGHNA and YNFKEQ. The CDR3 sequence: CASSSGGLGRDEQYF. CDR3 coding DNA: TGTGCCAGCAGTAGTGGGGGGTTGGGCAGGGACGAGCAGTACTTC.